This passage covers 21 T cell receptor beta chains from one sample sequenced in a study of T cells after yellow fever vaccination. MiXCR, applied by TCRdb to the 5' RACE reads, yields one record per CDR3 protein. The sample consists of about 340,000 distinct CDR3 sequences, approximately 12% of them appearing once. The sequenced sample was CD4+ T cells sorted from PBMCs, obtained 15 days after the yellow fever booster vaccination. The receptors originated from a young man who received the YFV17D yellow fever vaccine.

This clonotype was observed a few times. The J gene is TRBJ2-3, the V gene TRBV12-5; 12 bases align to TRBD2. Germline assignment: CDR1 LGHNT and CDR2 FRNRAP. Trimming removed 1 base from V and 0 bases from J; junction bases left unmatched: 11. The CDR3 contains 20 residues. The CDR3 bases are TGTGCTAGTGGTTTGGGCCTGACGCGGACTAGCGGGGTTAGCACAGATACGCAGTATTTT. Translating it yields CASGLGLTRTSGVSTDTQYF.

This clonotype showed up many times. The CDR3 DNA sequence: TGTGCCAGCAGTGAACAATCCTACGAGCAGTACGTC. Its translation is CASSEQSYEQYV. The J gene is TRBJ2-7, the V gene TRBV2, with D unresolved. The V gene lost 2 bases and the J gene lost 1 base, with 3 bases spanning the gap. CDR1 is SNHLY, CDR2 FYNNEI, per germline. CDR3 length: 12 residues.

The chain couples TRBV7-9 to TRBJ2-1; tentatively, D is TRBD1 (5 bases). The CDR3 runs 16 residues. V gave up 5 bases and J gave up 5 bases, with 19 bases separating them. Germline lookup yields CDR1 SEHNR and CDR2 FQNEAQ (reference sequence). The CDR3 DNA follows: TGTGCCAGCAGCCCTCGTAGGTGGGAAGGGGACAATGAGCAGTTCTTC. This encodes CASSPRRWEGDNEQFF.

The rearrangement joins TRBV20-1 to TRBJ1-2, with 8 nucleotides matching TRBD1. Per the germline V gene, CDR1 is DFQATT and CDR2 is SNEGSKA (reference sequence). J was trimmed by 7 bases and V by 3 bases; bases with no gene match: 10. This CDR3 spans 14 amino acids. As DNA, the CDR3 is TGCAGTGCTAGGGGACAGGCGGAGAAGGGTGGCTACACCTTC. Amino acid sequence: CSARGQAEKGGYTF.

This clonotype was observed a handful of times. The chain employs TRBV9 and TRBJ2-5; possibly TRBD2 for D (6 bases). The CDR3 consists of 15 residues. Germline-derived CDR1 and CDR2 are SGDLS and YYNGEE. The V end was cut by 1 base, the J end by 4 bases, with 14 bases between. CDR3 nucleotide sequence: TGTGCCAGCAGCGTACTCGGGGCGCGGGGAGAGACCCAGTACTTC. Translating it yields CASSVLGARGETQYF.

The chain carries TRBV18 and TRBJ1-5; no reliable D call. This CDR3 is 12 amino acids long. Germline CDR1 reads KGHSH; CDR2 reads LQKENI. V dropped 5 bases and J dropped 2 bases, with 4 bases sitting between them. CDR3 protein: CASSKGNQPQHF. CDR3 sequence (DNA): TGTGCCAGCTCAAAAGGCAATCAGCCCCAGCATTTT.

This clonotype appeared a few times. The V gene is TRBV11-2, the J gene TRBJ1-1; 7 bases fit TRBD1. The CDR3 extends over 11 amino acids. With 6 bases clipped from V and 13 bases from J, the junction kept 8 bases outside the gene matches. Germline values: CDR1 SGHAT, CDR2 FQNNGV. Here the CDR3 reads CASRNRQGGFF. In nucleotides, the CDR3 is TGTGCCAGCAGAAATCGACAGGGCGGTTTCTTT. Filled out from reference TRBV11-2 and TRBJ1-1, the complete variable domain reads EAGVAQSPRYKIIEKRQSVAFWCNPISGHATLYWYQQILGQGPKLLIQFQNNGVVDDSQLPKDRFSAERLKGVDSTLKIQPAKLEDSAVYLCASRNRQGGFFGQGTRLTVV.

V gene TRBV5-5 combines with J gene TRBJ2-2, with TRBD1 matching over 8 bases. The CDR3 loop spans 16 amino acids. CDR1 SGHKS and CDR2 YYEKEE come from the germline V gene (reference sequence). V lost 6 bases to trimming and J lost 7 bases; unmatched junction nucleotides: 14. The CDR3 region has the DNA TGTGCCAGCATCGAATTGACAGGGGATCCCATCGGGGAGCTGTTTTTT. This gives the protein CASIELTGDPIGELFF. Based on the CDR3 plus reference TRBV5-5 and TRBJ2-2, the full variable domain is DAGVTQSPTHLIKTRGQQVTLRCSPISGHKSVSWYQQVLGQGPQFIFQYYEKEERGRGNFPDRFSARQFPNYSSELNVNALLLGDSALYLCASIELTGDPIGELFFGEGSRLTVL.

This clonotype was counted between two and nine times. This chain uses TRBV12-3 or TRBV12-4 with TRBJ2-1; D unresolved. With 7 bases removed from V and 4 bases from J, the gap between germline ends came to 17 bases. CDR3 length: 15 residues. CDR3 region: CASMLHPPTYNEQFF. CDR3 bases: TGTGCCAGCATGCTACACCCGCCGACTTACAATGAGCAGTTCTTC.

This clonotype was detected many times. V usage is TRBV7-9 and J usage is TRBJ1-2, with D maybe TRBD1 (5 bases). The CDR3 covers 14 residues. Germline V gives CDR1 SEHNR, CDR2 FQNEAQ (reference sequence). The germline V and J ends were trimmed by 4 bases and 8 bases, with 17 bases remaining between them. CDR3 amino acids: CASSSLGAPEGYTF. In DNA, the CDR3 is TGTGCCAGCAGCTCGCTCGGGGCGCCCGAAGGCTACACCTTC. The full variable domain, its missing parts supplied by reference TRBV7-9 and TRBJ1-2, is DTGVSQNPRHKITKRGQNVTFRCDPISEHNRLYWYRQTLGQGPEFLTYFQNEAQLEKSRLLSDRFSAERPKGSFSTLEIQRTEQGDSAMYLCASSSLGAPEGYTFGSGTRLTVV.

J is TRBJ1-4 and V is TRBV5-4, with D possibly TRBD1 on 5 matching bases. The V end was cut by 4 bases, the J end by 3 bases, with 13 bases between. The CDR3 is 15 amino acids. Germline V gives CDR1 SGHNT, CDR2 YYREEE (reference sequence). CDR3 loop: CASSTTQGSNEKLFF. As DNA, the CDR3 is TGTGCCAGCAGCACCACCCAGGGATCTAATGAAAAACTGTTTTTT.

This clonotype showed up just a few times. This sequence joins TRBV28 and TRBJ1-5; 12 bases line up with TRBD1. The V gene's germline CDR1 is MDHEN and CDR2 SYDVKM. The CDR3 totals 19 residues. Trimming removed 6 bases from V and 2 bases from J; junction bases left unmatched: 14. CDR3 nucleotide sequence: TGTGCCAGCAGGATCGGGACAGGGGGCAAGCTTCGTGGCAATCAGCCCCAGCATTTT. This encodes CASRIGTGGKLRGNQPQHF.

The chain links TRBV7-2 to TRBJ1-2, with 8 bases identical to TRBD1. The length of the CDR3 is 15 residues. Trimming at V came to 5 bases and at J to 7 bases, leaving 12 bases not matched to a gene. Germline V CDR1 and CDR2: SGHTA, FQGNSA. The CDR3 loop reads CASSAGRTGPFGYTF. As DNA, the CDR3 is TGTGCCAGCAGCGCAGGTCGGACAGGGCCCTTTGGCTACACCTTC.

This clonotype was found a few times. The CDR3 DNA is TGTGCCAGCAGCTTAGCGCGGCTCGGGCAGAAAGCTTTCTTT. Amino acid sequence: CASSLARLGQKAFF. The V call is TRBV7-2, the J call TRBJ1-1; D ambiguous. Germline V CDR1 and CDR2: SGHTA, FQGNSA. The CDR3 is 14 amino acids. V lost 0 bases, J lost 9 bases, and 14 bases lay in between.

The rearrangement uses TRBV7-2 and TRBJ2-5, with 7 bases lining up with TRBD1. The CDR3 is 13 amino acids. Germline values: CDR1 SGHTA, CDR2 FQGNSA. J lost 5 bases, V lost 3 bases, and 3 bases had no gene match. The CDR3 DNA sequence: TGTGCCAGCAGCTTCAACAGGGGCGAGACCCAGTACTTC. It codes for CASSFNRGETQYF.

J is TRBJ1-4 and V is TRBV7-9; D possibly corresponds to TRBD1 (5 bases). This CDR3 is 15 amino acids long. Per germline, CDR1 SEHNR and CDR2 FQNEAQ (reference sequence). Deletions cut 5 bases from V and 4 bases from J, with 14 bases between. CDR3 amino acids: CASSLISGNNEKLFF. For the CDR3, the DNA is TGTGCCAGCAGCCTGATTTCAGGGAATAATGAAAAACTGTTTTTT.

The chain carries TRBV12-3 or TRBV12-4 and TRBJ1-1; TRBD1 matches at 8 bases. With 5 bases clipped from V and 11 bases from J, the junction kept 16 bases outside the gene matches. The CDR3 is made up of 15 amino acids. CDR3 bases: TGTGCCAGCAGTCGCGTCCTCAGGGGGCGGCAGGGGGCTTTCTTT. Amino acid sequence: CASSRVLRGRQGAFF.

This clonotype came up a few times. This chain joins TRBV7-6 and TRBJ2-1, with 9 nucleotides matching TRBD1. The CDR3 totals 15 residues. Germline-derived CDR1 and CDR2 are SGHVS and FNYEAQ. Unmatched junction bases numbered 9, after V lost 5 bases and J lost 7 bases. CDR3 DNA: TGTGCCAGCAGCCGGGGACAGGGTCTGAGGAATGAGCAGTTCTTC. The encoded protein is CASSRGQGLRNEQFF.

This rearrangement joins TRBV4-1 to TRBJ2-2; 11 bases line up with TRBD2. CDR3 length: 17 amino acids. Unmatched junction bases numbered 7, after V lost 1 base and J lost 6 bases. Germline assignment: CDR1 MGHRA and CDR2 YSYEKL. The CDR3 DNA reads TGCGCCAGCAGCCAAGGAGCGATAGCGGGGGGGGCCGGGGAGCTGTTTTTT. Translating gives CASSQGAIAGGAGELFF.

A few counts support this clonotype. The V and J genes are TRBV12-3 or TRBV12-4 and TRBJ2-7; unclear D gene. There are 12 residues in the CDR3. The V and J ends lost 3 bases and 6 bases respectively, with 9 bases between them. CDR3 in amino acids: CASSFRRAEQYV. For the CDR3, the DNA is TGTGCCAGCAGTTTCCGTCGGGCCGAGCAGTACGTC.

The table lists this clonotype with a few counts. V gene TRBV28 combines with J gene TRBJ2-1; the D is unclear. V lost 7 bases and J lost 8, with 9 bases in between. The CDR3 is 11 amino acids. The germline V gene has CDR1 MDHEN and CDR2 SYDVKM. The CDR3 bases are TGTGCCAGCACGTTATGGGATGAGCAGTTCTTC. It codes for CASTLWDEQFF.